This TCR beta chain was recorded in a study of T cell changes during pregnancy in multiple sclerosis. Germline-derived CDR1 and CDR2 are SGHNT and YYREEE (reference sequence). Between the trimmed V and J ends, which lost 4 bases and 2 bases, there was a span of 13 bases. The CDR3 is made up of 14 amino acids. Measured with immunoSEQ multiplex PCR; TCRdb has only the in-frame clones, and not every one. This sample has approximately 130,000 clones; roughly 95% occur once, and the top ten carry around 0.4%. Material: peripheral blood, obtained after pregnancy. J is TRBJ2-7 and V is TRBV5-4; possibly TRBD1 for D (5 bases). This sequence originates from a female donor with multiple sclerosis, enrolled in a pregnancy study. In DNA form, the CDR3 reads TGTGCCAGCAGCCCCGAGACAGCAGCCTACGAGCAGTACTTC. Its translation is CASSPETAAYEQYF.